The 18 T cell receptor beta chains below all came from one sample that was sequenced in a study of blood T cells in healthy people across ages. It was with a sample-barcoded 5' primer and a J-beta primer mix that a second PCR of roughly 6 to 11 cycles was run. TCRdb called the 5' RACE reads again in MiXCR, with one record for every CDR3 protein. The repertoire has 700,000 to 850,000 distinct CDR3 sequences, around 36% of them found once; the top ten carry over 10%. Material: blood. Source of these receptors: a man younger than 35 in good health.

In regard to this clonotype: Since a much larger clone is just one base distant, this may be a read error. For the CDR3, the DNA is TGCGCCAGCAGCCAGGGTTTCTACAATGAGCAGTACTTC. Protein sequence: CASSQGFYNEQYF. The chain joins TRBV4-1 to TRBJ2-7; D is ambiguous. The CDR3 consists of 13 residues. Trimming pared 3 bases from V and 7 bases from J, leaving 13 bases between. Germline assignment: CDR1 MGHRA and CDR2 YSYEKL.

At least ten counts were recorded for this clonotype. The V gene is TRBV12-3 or TRBV12-4, the J gene TRBJ1-2; D remains ambiguous. Trimming took off 8 bases at V and 3 bases at J, with 25 bases between the two ends. The CDR3 runs to 17 residues. In DNA, the CDR3 is TGTGCCAGCGCAGAATTGGTCCCTCAGGTCTACGACTATGGCTACACCTTC. Translating it yields CASAELVPQVYDYGYTF.

This clonotype was recorded once. The chain uses TRBV20-1 and TRBJ2-5, with 11 bases matching TRBD2. Trimming at V came to 3 bases and at J to 11 bases, leaving 14 bases not matched to a gene. The CDR3 covers 15 residues. The germline CDR1 and CDR2 sequences are DFQATT and SNEGSKA (reference sequence). The CDR3 nucleotides read TGCAGTGCTAGGAGGCCGACTAGCGGGGACAATGAGCAGTACTTC. This sequence encodes CSARRPTSGDNEQYF.

V is TRBV20-1 and J is TRBJ1-1; D is possibly TRBD1 (5 bases). The V gene lost 4 bases and the J gene lost 4 bases, with 10 bases spanning the gap. Germline V gene sequence: CDR1 DFQATT, CDR2 SNEGSKA (reference sequence). The CDR3 has 12 residues. CDR3 protein: CSANLGGTEAFF. In nucleotides, the CDR3 is TGCAGTGCTAACTTGGGGGGCACTGAAGCTTTCTTT.

There are a few counts of this clonotype. The chain combines TRBV29-1 with TRBJ2-1; 10 bases are shared with TRBD2. The V segment lost 7 bases and the J segment 0 bases; nucleotides outside the gene matches: 9. CDR1 is SQVTM and CDR2 is ANQGSEA in the germline V gene. There are 16 residues in the CDR3. The CDR3 loop is CSGVPAGGPSYNEQFF. CDR3 sequence (DNA): TGCAGCGGGGTACCAGCGGGGGGGCCCTCCTACAATGAGCAGTTCTTC.

V is TRBV29-1 and J is TRBJ2-3; D possibly corresponds to TRBD2 (6 bases). Per germline, CDR1 SQVTM and CDR2 ANQGSEA. This CDR3 has 13 residues. V gave up 4 bases and J gave up 5 bases, with 13 bases separating them. In DNA form, the CDR3 reads TGCAGCGTTGGGGACCCGGAGGGAGATACGCAGTATTTT. It specifies CSVGDPEGDTQYF.

The rearrangement uses TRBV20-1 and TRBJ1-1; 7 bases align to TRBD1. The CDR3 contains 13 residues. CDR1 is DFQATT, CDR2 SNEGSKA, per germline (reference sequence). The J segment lost 1 base and the V segment lost 6 bases, leaving 5 bases of the junction unmatched. The CDR3 reads CSAGQVQNTEAFF. The DNA for the CDR3 is TGCAGTGCCGGACAGGTCCAGAACACTGAAGCTTTCTTT.

The table lists this clonotype with a few counts. The rearrangement uses TRBV5-5 and TRBJ1-5, with D possibly TRBD1 on 5 matching bases. Germline CDR1 SGHKS, CDR2 YYEKEE (reference sequence). This CDR3 contains 16 residues. V lost 0 bases and J lost 1, with 11 bases in between. CDR3 sequence (DNA): TGTGCCAGCAGCTTGGGTATAGGGGCCAGCAATCAGCCCCAGCATTTT. It encodes CASSLGIGASNQPQHF.

This chain connects TRBV27 to TRBJ1-6, with D unclear. Trimming cost V 7 bases and J 2 bases, with 9 bases left between them. This CDR3 is built from 14 residues. The germline gives CDR1 MNHEY, CDR2 SMNVEV (reference sequence). CDR3 residues: CASNDGAYNSPLHF. The CDR3 region has the DNA TGTGCCAGCAACGATGGGGCCTATAATTCACCCCTCCACTTT.

The rearrangement links TRBV6-1 to TRBJ1-1, with D uncertain. CDR3 length: 13 amino acids. Germline V CDR1 and CDR2: MNHNS, SASEGT. Trimming left V 3 bases short and J 2 bases short, with 7 bases between. In DNA, the CDR3 is TGTGCCAGCAGTGATACAGATAACACTGAAGCTTTCTTT. Encoded protein: CASSDTDNTEAFF.

Many counts were recorded for this clonotype. The J gene is TRBJ2-7, the V gene TRBV29-1; tentatively, D is TRBD1 (5 bases). The V end was cut by 7 bases, the J end by 0 bases, with 13 bases between. Per the germline V gene, CDR1 is SQVTM and CDR2 is ANQGSEA. This CDR3 is built from 13 residues. CDR3 bases: TGCAGCGCTAAGACAGTCCTCTCCTACGAGCAGTACTTC. Amino acid sequence: CSAKTVLSYEQYF.

The chain employs TRBV28 and TRBJ1-1; tentatively, D is TRBD1 (6 bases). The CDR3 is 11 residues long. Germline V CDR1 and CDR2: MDHEN, SYDVKM. Between the trimmed V and J ends, which lost 4 bases and 9 bases, there was a span of 9 bases. Here the CDR3 DNA reads TGTGCCAGCAGTTCCGACAGGAAAGCTTTCTTT. Protein product: CASSSDRKAFF. The full variable domain, its missing parts supplied by reference TRBV28 and TRBJ1-1, is DVKVTQSSRYLVKRTGEKVFLECVQDMDHENMFWYRQDPGLGLRLIYFSYDVKMKEKGDIPEGYSVSREKKERFSLILESASTNQTSMYLCASSSDRKAFFGQGTRLTVV.

A remark on this clonotype: The germline gene is not matched at one end of the junction; a read error may be the cause. The gene calls are TRBV20-1 and TRBJ1-2; 7 nucleotides match TRBD1. The CDR3 has 14 amino acids. Germline CDR1 DFQATT, CDR2 SNEGSKA (reference sequence). DNA for the CDR3: TGCAGTGCTGATAGAGGGGGCGCACTGGATGGCTGCACCTTC. Translation: CSADRGGALDGCTF.

The chain employs TRBV20-1 and TRBJ2-3; a possible D gene is TRBD1 (8 bases). Trimming stripped 0 bases from V and 4 bases from J, with 17 bases between. CDR3 size: 16 residues. Germline CDR1 reads DFQATT; CDR2 reads SNEGSKA (reference sequence). The CDR3 here is CSARDEDRAGADTQYF. The CDR3 coding sequence is TGCAGTGCTAGAGATGAGGACAGGGCGGGGGCAGATACGCAGTATTTT.

This clonotype has a count of ten or more. CDR3 sequence reads: CASSQTTPGTLSSYNEQFF. As DNA, the CDR3 is TGCGCCAGCAGCCAGACAACCCCTGGGACATTGAGCTCCTACAATGAGCAGTTCTTC. The V call is TRBV4-1, the J call TRBJ2-1; D is perhaps TRBD1 (6 bases). Looked up from germline, CDR1 is MGHRA and CDR2 is YSYEKL. This CDR3 is 19 amino acids long. Between the trimmed V and J ends, which lost 3 bases and 0 bases, there was a span of 21 bases.

Comments on this clonotype: A read error is possible here, since a much larger clone lies one base away. The chain employs TRBV4-2 and TRBJ2-7, with 7 bases that match TRBD1. TRBJ2-5 matches the DNA end more closely, so the J call is doubtful. This CDR3 is built from 16 residues. CDR1 and CDR2 from the germline V gene are LGHNA and YNFKEQ. The CDR3 is CASSQETGTEGETQYF. The CDR3 DNA reads TGTGCCAGCAGCCAAGAAACCGGGACAGAGGGGGAGACCCAGTACTTC.

In regard to this clonotype: This clone may be a read error of a much larger clone one base away. This chain uses TRBV12-3 or TRBV12-4 with TRBJ2-1; D may be TRBD1 (6 bases). V was pared by 4 bases and J by 1 base, with 20 bases between. The CDR3 sequence is 18 residues long. CDR3 DNA: TGTGCCAGCAGTTCGGCCTCACAGGGTGTGAATTCCTACAATGAGCAGTTCTTC. Residues: CASSSASQGVNSYNEQFF.

This clonotype was seen only a few times. The V call is TRBV6-5, the J call TRBJ1-4, with D unclear. This CDR3 is 14 amino acids long. Germline assignment: CDR1 MNHEY and CDR2 SVGAGI. V was clipped by 8 bases and J by 4 bases, with 14 bases between them. CDR3 amino acids: CASGRESYNEKLFF. The CDR3 nucleotides are TGTGCCAGCGGAAGAGAGAGTTATAATGAAAAACTGTTTTTT.